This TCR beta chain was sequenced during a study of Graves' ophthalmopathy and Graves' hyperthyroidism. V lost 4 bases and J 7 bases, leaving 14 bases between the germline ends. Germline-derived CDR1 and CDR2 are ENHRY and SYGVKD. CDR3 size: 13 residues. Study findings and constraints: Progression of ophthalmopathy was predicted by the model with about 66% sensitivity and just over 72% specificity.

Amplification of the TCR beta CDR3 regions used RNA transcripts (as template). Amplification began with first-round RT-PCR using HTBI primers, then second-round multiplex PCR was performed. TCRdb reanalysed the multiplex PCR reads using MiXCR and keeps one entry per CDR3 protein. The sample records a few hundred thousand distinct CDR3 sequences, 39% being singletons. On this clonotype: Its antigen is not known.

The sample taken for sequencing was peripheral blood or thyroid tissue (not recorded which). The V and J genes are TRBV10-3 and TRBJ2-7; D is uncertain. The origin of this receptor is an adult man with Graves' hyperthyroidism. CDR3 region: CAISGGSMDEQYF. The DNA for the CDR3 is TGTGCCATCAGTGGCGGCTCCATGGATGAGCAGTACTTC.